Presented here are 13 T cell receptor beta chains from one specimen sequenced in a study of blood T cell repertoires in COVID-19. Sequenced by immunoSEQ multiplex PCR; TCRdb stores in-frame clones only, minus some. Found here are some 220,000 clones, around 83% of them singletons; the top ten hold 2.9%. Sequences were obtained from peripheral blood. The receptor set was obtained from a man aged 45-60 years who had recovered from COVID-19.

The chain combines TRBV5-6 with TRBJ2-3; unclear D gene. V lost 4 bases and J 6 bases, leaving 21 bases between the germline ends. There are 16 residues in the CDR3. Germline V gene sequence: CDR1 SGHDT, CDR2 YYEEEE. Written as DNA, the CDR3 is TGTGCCAGCAGCCAACAACCCCGAACCCGATCCGATACGCAGTATTTT. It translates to CASSQQPRTRSDTQYF.

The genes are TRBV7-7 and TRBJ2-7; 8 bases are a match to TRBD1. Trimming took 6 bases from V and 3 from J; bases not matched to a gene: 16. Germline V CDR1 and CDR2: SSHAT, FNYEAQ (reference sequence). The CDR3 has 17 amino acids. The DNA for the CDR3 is TGTGCCAGCAGTCCCGGAGGGACAGGAGGTCCTCGCTACGAGCAGTACTTC. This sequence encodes CASSPGGTGGPRYEQYF.

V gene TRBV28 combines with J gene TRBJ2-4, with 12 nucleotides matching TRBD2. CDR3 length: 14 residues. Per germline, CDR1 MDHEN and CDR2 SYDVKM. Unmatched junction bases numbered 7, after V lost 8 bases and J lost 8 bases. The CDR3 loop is CASGLAGLSHIQYF. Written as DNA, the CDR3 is TGTGCCAGCGGACTAGCGGGACTAAGTCACATTCAGTACTTC.

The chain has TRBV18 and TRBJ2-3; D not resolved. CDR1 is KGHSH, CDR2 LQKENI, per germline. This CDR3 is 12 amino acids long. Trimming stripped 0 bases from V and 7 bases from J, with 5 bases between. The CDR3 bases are TGTGCCAGCTCACCACCGACAAATACGCAGTATTTT. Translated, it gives CASSPPTNTQYF.

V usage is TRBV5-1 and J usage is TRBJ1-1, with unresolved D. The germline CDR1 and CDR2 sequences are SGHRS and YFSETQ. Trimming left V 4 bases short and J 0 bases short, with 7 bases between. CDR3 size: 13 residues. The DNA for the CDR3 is TGCGCCAGCAGCCGGGAGATGAACACTGAAGCTTTCTTT. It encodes CASSREMNTEAFF.

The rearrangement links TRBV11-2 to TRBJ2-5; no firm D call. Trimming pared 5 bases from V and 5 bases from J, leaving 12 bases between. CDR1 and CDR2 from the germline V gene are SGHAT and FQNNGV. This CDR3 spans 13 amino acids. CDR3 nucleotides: TGTGCCAGCAGCCTGAGCAACTTCGAGACCCAGTACTTC. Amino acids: CASSLSNFETQYF. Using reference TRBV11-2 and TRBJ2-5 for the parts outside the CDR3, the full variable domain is EAGVAQSPRYKIIEKRQSVAFWCNPISGHATLYWYQQILGQGPKLLIQFQNNGVVDDSQLPKDRFSAERLKGVDSTLKIQPAKLEDSAVYLCASSLSNFETQYFGPGTRLLVL.

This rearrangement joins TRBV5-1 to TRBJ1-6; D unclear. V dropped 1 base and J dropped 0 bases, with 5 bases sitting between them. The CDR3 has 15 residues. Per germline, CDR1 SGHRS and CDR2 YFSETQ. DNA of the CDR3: TGCGCCAGCAGCTTGCGGAGCTCCTATAATTCACCCCTCCACTTT. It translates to CASSLRSSYNSPLHF.

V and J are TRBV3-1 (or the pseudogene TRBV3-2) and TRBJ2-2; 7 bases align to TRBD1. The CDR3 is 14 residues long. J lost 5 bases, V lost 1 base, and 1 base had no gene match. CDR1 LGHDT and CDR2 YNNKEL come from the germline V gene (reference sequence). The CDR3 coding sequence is TGTGCCAGCAGCCAAGTACAGGGGACCGGGGAGCTGTTTTTT. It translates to CASSQVQGTGELFF.

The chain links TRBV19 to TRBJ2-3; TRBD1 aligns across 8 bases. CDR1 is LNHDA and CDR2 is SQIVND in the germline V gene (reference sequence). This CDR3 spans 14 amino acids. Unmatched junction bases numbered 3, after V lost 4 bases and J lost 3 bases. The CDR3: CASSTGQGTDTQYF. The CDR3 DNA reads TGTGCCAGTAGTACCGGACAGGGTACAGATACGCAGTATTTT.

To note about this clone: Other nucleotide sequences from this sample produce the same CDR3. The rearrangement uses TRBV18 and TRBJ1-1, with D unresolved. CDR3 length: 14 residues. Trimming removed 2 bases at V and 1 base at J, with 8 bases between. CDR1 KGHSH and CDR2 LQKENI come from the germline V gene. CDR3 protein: CASSPNRQNTEAFF. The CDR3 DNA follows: TGTGCCAGCTCACCAAACAGACAGAACACTGAAGCTTTCTTT.

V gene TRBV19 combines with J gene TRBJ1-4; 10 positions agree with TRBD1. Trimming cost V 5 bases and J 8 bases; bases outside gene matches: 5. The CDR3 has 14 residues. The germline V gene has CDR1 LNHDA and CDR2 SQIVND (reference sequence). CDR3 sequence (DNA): TGTGCCAGTAGTCCCGGGACAGGGGTGGAAAAACTGTTTTTT. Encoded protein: CASSPGTGVEKLFF.

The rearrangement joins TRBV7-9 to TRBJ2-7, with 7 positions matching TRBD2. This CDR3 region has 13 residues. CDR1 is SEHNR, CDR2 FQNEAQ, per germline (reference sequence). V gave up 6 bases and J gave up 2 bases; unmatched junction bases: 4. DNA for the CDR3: TGTGCCAGCAGACGAGGGACTACCTACGAGCAGTACTTC. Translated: CASRRGTTYEQYF. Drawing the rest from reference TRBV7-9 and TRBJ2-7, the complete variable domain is DTGVSQNPRHKITKRGQNVTFRCDPISEHNRLYWYRQTLGQGPEFLTYFQNEAQLEKSRLLSDRFSAERPKGSFSTLEIQRTEQGDSAMYLCASRRGTTYEQYFGPGTRLTVT.

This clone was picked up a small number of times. The CDR3 here is CASSSTRTGSYNEQFF. The CDR3, as DNA: TGTGCCAGCAGTTCAACACGGACAGGGTCCTACAATGAGCAGTTCTTC. The chain is built from TRBV28 and TRBJ2-1; 8 nucleotides match TRBD1. CDR1 is MDHEN and CDR2 is SYDVKM in the germline V gene. V trimming: 4 bases; J trimming: 1 base; junction bases outside the gene matches: 6. This CDR3 has 16 residues.